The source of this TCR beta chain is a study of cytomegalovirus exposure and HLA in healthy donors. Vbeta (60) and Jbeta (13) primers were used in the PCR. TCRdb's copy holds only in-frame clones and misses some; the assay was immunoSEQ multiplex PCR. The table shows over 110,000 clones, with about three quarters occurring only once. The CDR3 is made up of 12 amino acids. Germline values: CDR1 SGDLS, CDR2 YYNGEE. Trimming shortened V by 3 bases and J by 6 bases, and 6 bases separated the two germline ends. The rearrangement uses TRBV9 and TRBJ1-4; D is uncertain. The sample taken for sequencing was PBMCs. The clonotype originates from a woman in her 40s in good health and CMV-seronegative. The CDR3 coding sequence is TGTGCCAGCAGCGGCCAGTATGAAAAACTGTTTTTT. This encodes CASSGQYEKLFF.